This T cell receptor (beta chain) was identified in a study of cytomegalovirus exposure and HLA in healthy donors. About the research overall: Of around 400 genotyped donors, about 81% grouped in the Caucasian-associated ancestry cluster.

PCR employed 60 Vbeta and 13 Jbeta primers. This table comes from immunoSEQ multiplex PCR, and its TCRdb copy is limited to in-frame clones, with some not included. This table has around 110,000 clones, about 70% appearing once. In germline, CDR1 is MNHNY, CDR2 SVGAGI (reference sequence). Trimming stripped 7 bases from V and 0 bases from J, with 2 bases between. The CDR3 contains 11 residues. The J gene is TRBJ2-3, the V gene TRBV6-6; no firm D call. The sequence was obtained from a female donor in good health and CMV-seronegative. The sequencing input was PBMCs. The CDR3 reads CASTSTDTQYF. CDR3 DNA: TGTGCCAGCACTAGCACAGATACGCAGTATTTT.